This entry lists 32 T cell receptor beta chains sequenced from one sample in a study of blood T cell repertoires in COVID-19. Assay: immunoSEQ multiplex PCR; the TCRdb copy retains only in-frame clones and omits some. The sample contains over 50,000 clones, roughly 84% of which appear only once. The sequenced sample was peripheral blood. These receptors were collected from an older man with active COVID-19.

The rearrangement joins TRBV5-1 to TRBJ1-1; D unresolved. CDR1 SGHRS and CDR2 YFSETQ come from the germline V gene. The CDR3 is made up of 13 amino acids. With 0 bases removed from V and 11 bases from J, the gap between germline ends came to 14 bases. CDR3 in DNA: TGCGCCAGCAGCTTGGGCGGGGTGAGGTCGGCTTTCTTT. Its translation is CASSLGGVRSAFF.

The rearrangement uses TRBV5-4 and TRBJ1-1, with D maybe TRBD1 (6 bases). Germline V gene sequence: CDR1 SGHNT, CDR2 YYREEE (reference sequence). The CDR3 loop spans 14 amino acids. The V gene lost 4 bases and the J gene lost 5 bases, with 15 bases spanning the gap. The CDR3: CASSREGEGTEAFF. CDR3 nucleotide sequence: TGTGCCAGCAGCAGAGAGGGGGAGGGGACTGAAGCTTTCTTT.

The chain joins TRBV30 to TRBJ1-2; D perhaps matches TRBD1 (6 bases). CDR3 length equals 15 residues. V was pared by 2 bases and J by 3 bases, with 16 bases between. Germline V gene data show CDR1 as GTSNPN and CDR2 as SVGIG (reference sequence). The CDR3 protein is CAWSLTGTRDYGYTF. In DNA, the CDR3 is TGTGCCTGGAGTTTAACCGGGACAAGGGACTATGGCTACACCTTC. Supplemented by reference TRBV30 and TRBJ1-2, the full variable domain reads SQTIHQWPATLVQPVGSPLSLECTVEGTSNPNLYWYRQAAGRGLQLLFYSVGIGQISSEVPQNLSASRPQDRQFILSSKKLLLSDSGFYLCAWSLTGTRDYGYTFGSGTRLTVV.

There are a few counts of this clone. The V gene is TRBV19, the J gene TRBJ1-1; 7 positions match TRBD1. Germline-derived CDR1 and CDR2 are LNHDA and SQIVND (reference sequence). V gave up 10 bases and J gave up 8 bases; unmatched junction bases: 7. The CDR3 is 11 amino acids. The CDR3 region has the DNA TGTGCCACCCGGACAGGCCCCGAAGCTTTCTTT. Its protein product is CATRTGPEAFF.

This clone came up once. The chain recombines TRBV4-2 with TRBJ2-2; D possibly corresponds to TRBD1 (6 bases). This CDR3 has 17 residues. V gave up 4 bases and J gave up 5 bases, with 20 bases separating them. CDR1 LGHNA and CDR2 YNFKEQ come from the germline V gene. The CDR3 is CASSPQDSGARTGELFF. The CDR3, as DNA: TGTGCCAGCAGCCCCCAGGACAGTGGTGCTCGGACCGGGGAGCTGTTTTTT.

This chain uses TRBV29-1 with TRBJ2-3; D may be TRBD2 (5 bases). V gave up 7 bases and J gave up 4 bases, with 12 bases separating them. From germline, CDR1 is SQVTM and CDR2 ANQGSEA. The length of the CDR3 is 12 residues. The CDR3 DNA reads TGCAGCGCCGAGTGGGGAGCAGATACGCAGTATTTT. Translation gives CSAEWGADTQYF.

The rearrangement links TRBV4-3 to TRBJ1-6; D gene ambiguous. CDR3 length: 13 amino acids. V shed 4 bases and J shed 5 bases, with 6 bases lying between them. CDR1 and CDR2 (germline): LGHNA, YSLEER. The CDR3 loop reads CASSRSDNSPLHF. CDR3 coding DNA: TGCGCCAGCAGCCGATCAGATAATTCACCCCTCCACTTT.

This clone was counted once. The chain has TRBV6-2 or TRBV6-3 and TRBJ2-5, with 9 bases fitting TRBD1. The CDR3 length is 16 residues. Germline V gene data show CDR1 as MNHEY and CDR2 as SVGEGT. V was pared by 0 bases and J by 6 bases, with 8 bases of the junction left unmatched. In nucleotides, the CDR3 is TGTGCCAGCAGTTACTCCAGACGGACAGGGGTAAAGACCCAGTACTTC. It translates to CASSYSRRTGVKTQYF.

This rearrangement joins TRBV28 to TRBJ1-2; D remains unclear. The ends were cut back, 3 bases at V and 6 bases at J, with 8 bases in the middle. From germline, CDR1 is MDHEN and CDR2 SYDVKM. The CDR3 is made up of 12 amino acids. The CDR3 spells CASSFGVDGYTF. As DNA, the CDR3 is TGTGCCAGCAGTTTTGGAGTTGATGGCTACACCTTC.

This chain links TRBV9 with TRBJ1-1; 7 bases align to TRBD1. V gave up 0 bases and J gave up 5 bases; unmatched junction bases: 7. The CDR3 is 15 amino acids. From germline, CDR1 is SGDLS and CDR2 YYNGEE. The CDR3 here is CASSVGGQIGTEAFF. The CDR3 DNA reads TGTGCCAGCAGCGTAGGGGGACAGATCGGGACTGAAGCTTTCTTT. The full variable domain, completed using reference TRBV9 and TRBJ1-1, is DSGVTQTPKHLITATGQRVTLRCSPRSGDLSVYWYQQSLDQGLQFLIQYYNGEERAKGNILERFSAQQFPDLHSELNLSSLELGDSALYFCASSVGGQIGTEAFFGQGTRLTVV.

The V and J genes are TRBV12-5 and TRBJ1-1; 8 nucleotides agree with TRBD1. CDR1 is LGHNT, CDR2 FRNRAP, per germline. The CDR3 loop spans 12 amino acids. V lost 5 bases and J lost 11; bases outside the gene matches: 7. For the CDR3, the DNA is TGTGCTAGTGGTGACCGGGACAGGCGGGCTTTCTTT. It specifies CASGDRDRRAFF.

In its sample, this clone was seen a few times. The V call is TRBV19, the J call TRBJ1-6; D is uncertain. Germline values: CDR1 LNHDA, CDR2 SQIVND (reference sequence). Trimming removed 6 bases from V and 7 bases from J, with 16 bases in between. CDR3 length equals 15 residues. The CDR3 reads CASRPGLSRNSPLHF. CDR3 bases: TGTGCCAGTAGACCGGGTCTATCCCGAAATTCACCCCTCCACTTT.

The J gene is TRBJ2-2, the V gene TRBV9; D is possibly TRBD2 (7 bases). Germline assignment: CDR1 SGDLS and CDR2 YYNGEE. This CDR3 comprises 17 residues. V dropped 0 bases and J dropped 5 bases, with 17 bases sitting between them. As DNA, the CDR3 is TGTGCCAGCAGCGTAGCGTGGGGGGGCTATGGAACCGGGGAGCTGTTTTTT. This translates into CASSVAWGGYGTGELFF. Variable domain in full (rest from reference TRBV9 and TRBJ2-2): DSGVTQTPKHLITATGQRVTLRCSPRSGDLSVYWYQQSLDQGLQFLIQYYNGEERAKGNILERFSAQQFPDLHSELNLSSLELGDSALYFCASSVAWGGYGTGELFFGEGSRLTVL.

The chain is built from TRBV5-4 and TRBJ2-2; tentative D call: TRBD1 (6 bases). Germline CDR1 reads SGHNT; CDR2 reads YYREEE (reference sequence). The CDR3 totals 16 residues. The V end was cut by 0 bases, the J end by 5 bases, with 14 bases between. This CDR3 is CASSLGGRGVTGELFF. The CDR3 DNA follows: TGTGCCAGCAGCTTGGGTGGCAGGGGTGTTACCGGGGAGCTGTTTTTT.

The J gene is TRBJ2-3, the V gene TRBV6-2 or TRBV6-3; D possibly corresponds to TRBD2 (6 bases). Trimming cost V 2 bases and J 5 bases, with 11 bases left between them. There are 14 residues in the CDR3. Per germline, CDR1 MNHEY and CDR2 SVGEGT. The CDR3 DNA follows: TGTGCCAGCAGTTACCGGGGAGGTGGAGATACGCAGTATTTT. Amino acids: CASSYRGGGDTQYF.

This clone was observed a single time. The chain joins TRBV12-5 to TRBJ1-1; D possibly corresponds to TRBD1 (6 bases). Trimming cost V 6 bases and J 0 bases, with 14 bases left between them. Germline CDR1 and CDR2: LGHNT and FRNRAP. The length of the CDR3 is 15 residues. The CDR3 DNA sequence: TGTGCTAGTGGCCCAGGGACATTCATGAACACTGAAGCTTTCTTT. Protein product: CASGPGTFMNTEAFF. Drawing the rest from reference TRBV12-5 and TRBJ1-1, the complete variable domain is DARVTQTPRHKVTEMGQEVTMRCQPILGHNTVFWYRQTMMQGLELLAYFRNRAPLDDSGMPKDRFSAEMPDATLATLKIQPSEPRDSAVYFCASGPGTFMNTEAFFGQGTRLTVV.

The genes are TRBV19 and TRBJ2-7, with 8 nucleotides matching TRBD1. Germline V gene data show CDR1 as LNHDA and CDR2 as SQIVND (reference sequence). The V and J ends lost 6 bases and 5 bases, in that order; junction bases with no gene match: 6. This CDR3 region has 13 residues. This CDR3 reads CASRQTGEDEQYF. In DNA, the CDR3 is TGTGCCAGTAGGCAGACAGGGGAGGACGAGCAGTACTTC.

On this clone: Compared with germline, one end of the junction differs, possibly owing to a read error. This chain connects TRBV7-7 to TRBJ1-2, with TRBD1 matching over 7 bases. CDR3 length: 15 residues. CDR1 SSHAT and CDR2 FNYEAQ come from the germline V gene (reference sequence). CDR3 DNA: TGTGCTAGCAGCTTAGAAGTAGGGACAGACTATGGCTACACCTTC. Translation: CASSLEVGTDYGYTF.

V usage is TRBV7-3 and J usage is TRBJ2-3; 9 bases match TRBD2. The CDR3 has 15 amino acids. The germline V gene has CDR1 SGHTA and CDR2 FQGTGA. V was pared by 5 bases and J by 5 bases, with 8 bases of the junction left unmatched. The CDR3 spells CASSRSGGPGDTQYF. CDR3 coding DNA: TGTGCCAGCAGCCGGAGCGGGGGGCCGGGAGATACGCAGTATTTT.

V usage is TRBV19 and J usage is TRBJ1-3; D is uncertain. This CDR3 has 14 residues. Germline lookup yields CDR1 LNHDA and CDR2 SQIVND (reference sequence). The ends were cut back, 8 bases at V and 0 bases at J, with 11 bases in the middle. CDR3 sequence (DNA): TGTGCCAGTCGTGCTGGAGTCTCTGGAAACACCATATATTTT. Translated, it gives CASRAGVSGNTIYF.

CDR3 bases: TGCGCCAGCAGTCCAGACGGGACAGGGGGAAACACCATATATTTT. Amino acids: CASSPDGTGGNTIYF. The chain uses TRBV5-1 and TRBJ1-3; 9 nucleotides line up with TRBD1. After removal of 5 bases from V and 4 bases from J, the junction contained 7 bases not matched to a gene. Germline CDR1 reads SGHRS; CDR2 reads YFSETQ. The CDR3 sequence is 15 residues long.

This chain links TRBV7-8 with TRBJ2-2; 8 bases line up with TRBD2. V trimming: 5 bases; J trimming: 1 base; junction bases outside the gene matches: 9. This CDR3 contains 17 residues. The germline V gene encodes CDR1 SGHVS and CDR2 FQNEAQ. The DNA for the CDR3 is TGTGCCAGCAGCCCGGCGGGTCGGGGGGGGAACACCGGGGAGCTGTTTTTT. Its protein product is CASSPAGRGGNTGELFF.

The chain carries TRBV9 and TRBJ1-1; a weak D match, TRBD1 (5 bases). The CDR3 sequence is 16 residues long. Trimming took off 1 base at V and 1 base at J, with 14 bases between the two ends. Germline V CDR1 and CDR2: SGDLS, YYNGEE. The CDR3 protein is CASSVSRGLGNTEAFF. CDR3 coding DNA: TGTGCCAGCAGCGTAAGTAGGGGATTGGGGAACACTGAAGCTTTCTTT. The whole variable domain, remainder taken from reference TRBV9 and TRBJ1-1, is DSGVTQTPKHLITATGQRVTLRCSPRSGDLSVYWYQQSLDQGLQFLIQYYNGEERAKGNILERFSAQQFPDLHSELNLSSLELGDSALYFCASSVSRGLGNTEAFFGQGTRLTVV.

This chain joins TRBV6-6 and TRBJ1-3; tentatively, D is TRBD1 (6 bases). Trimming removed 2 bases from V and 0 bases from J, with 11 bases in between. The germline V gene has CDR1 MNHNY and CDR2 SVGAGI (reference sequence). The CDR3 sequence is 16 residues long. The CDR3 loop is CASSYHQGSSGNTIYF. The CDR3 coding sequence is TGTGCCAGCAGTTACCACCAGGGGAGCTCTGGAAACACCATATATTTT.

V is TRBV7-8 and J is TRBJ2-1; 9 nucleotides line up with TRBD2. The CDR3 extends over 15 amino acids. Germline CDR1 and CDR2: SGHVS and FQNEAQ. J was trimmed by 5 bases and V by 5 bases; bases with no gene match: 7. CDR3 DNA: TGTGCCAGCAGCCTCTCTAGCGGGGTTGACAATGAGCAGTTCTTC. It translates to CASSLSSGVDNEQFF.

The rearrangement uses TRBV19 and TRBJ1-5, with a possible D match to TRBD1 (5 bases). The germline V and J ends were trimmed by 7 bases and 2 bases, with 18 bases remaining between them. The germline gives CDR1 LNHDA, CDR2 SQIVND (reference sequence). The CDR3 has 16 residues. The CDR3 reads CASTPWEGQGNQPQHF. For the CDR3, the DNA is TGTGCCAGTACCCCCTGGGAGGGGCAGGGCAATCAGCCCCAGCATTTT.

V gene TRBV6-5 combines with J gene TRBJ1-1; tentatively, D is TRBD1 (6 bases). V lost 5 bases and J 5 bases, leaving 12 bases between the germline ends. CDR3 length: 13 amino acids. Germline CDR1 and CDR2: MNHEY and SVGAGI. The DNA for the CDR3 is TGTGCCAGCAGTCTCGGGCAGGGGACTGAAGCTTTCTTT. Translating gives CASSLGQGTEAFF.

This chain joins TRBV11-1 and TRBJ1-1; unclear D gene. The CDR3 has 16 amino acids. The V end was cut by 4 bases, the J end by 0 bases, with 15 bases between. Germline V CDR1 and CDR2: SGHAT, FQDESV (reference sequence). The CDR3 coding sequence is TGTGCCAGCAGCTCCCCGACCAGGCAGCTGAACACTGAAGCTTTCTTT. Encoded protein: CASSSPTRQLNTEAFF.

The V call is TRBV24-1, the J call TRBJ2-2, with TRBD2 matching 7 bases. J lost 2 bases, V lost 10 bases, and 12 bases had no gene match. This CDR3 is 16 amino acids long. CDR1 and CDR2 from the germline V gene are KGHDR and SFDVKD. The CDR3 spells CATGGGYSRNTGELFF. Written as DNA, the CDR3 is TGTGCCACGGGGGGGGGATACTCTCGAAACACCGGGGAGCTGTTTTTT.

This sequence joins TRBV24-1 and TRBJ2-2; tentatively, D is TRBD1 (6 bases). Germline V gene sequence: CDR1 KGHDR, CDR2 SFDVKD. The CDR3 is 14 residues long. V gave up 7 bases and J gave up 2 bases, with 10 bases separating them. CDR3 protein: CATSGQPNTGELFF. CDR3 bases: TGTGCCACCAGCGGACAGCCTAACACCGGGGAGCTGTTTTTT.

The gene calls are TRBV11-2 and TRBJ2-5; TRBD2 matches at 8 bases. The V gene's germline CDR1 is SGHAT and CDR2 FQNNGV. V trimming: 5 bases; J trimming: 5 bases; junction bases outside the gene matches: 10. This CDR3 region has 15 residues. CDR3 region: CASSTGGGLRETQYF. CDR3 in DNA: TGTGCCAGCAGCACAGGCGGGGGGCTAAGGGAGACCCAGTACTTC.

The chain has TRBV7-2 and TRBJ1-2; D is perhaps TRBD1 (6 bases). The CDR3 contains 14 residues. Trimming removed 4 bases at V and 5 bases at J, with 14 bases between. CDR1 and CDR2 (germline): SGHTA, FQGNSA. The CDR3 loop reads CASSSTGSGYGYTF. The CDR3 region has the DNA TGTGCCAGCAGCTCCACAGGGAGTGGGTATGGCTACACCTTC.